This T cell receptor (beta chain) stems from a study of T-cell reconstitution after alpha-beta-depleted transplantation in children. Study-level results: Approximately two months post-transplant, alpha-beta T cells reportedly originated from several hundred expanded graft clones.

Germline V lookup: CDR1 DFQATT, CDR2 SNEGSKA (reference sequence). The V segment lost 3 bases and the J segment 2 bases; nucleotides outside the gene matches: 7. The CDR3 spans 14 residues. Unique molecular identifiers tagged the TCRbeta library. MiXCR was run by TCRdb on the PCR reads, yielding one entry per CDR3 protein. The data show under 850,000 distinct CDR3 sequences, with approximately 14% seen just once and 0.79% held by the top ten. There are many counts of this clonotype. Its antigen is unknown. The source was PBMCs, collected before TCRalphabeta/CD19-depleted stem cell transplant. The gene calls are TRBV20-1 and TRBJ2-7; 7 positions match TRBD2. This TCR was sampled from a girl aged 2 to 10 with congenital amegakaryocytic thrombocytopenia, due to receive a stem cell transplant. The CDR3 loop is CSARPGLAAYEQYF. Here the CDR3 DNA reads TGCAGTGCTAGGCCCGGGCTAGCGGCCTACGAGCAGTACTTC.